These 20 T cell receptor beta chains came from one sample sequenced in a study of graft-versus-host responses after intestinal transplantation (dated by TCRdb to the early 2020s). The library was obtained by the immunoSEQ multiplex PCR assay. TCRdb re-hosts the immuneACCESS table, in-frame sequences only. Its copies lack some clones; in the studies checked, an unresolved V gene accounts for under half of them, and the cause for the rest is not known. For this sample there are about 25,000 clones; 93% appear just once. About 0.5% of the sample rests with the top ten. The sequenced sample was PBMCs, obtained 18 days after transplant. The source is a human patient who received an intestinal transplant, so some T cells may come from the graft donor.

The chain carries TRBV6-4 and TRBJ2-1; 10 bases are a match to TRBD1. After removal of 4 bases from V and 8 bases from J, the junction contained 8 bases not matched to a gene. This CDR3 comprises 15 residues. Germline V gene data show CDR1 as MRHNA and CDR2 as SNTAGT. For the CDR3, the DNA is TGTGCCAGCAGTGTGGACAGGGGGGGGCTGGATGAGCAGTTCTTC. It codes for CASSVDRGGLDEQFF.

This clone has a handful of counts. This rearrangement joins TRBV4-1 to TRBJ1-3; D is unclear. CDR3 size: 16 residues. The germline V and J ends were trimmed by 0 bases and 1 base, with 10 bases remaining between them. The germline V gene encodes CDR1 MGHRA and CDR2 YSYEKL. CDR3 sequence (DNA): TGCGCCAGCAGCCAAGATCGCAGCTATTCTGGAAACACCATATATTTT. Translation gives CASSQDRSYSGNTIYF.

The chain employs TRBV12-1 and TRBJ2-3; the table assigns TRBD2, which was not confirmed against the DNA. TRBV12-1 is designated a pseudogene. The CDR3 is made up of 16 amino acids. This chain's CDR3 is CASSGASGGSTDTQYF. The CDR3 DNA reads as TGTGCCAGCAGCGGGGCTAGCGGGGGAAGTACAGATACGCAGTATTTT.

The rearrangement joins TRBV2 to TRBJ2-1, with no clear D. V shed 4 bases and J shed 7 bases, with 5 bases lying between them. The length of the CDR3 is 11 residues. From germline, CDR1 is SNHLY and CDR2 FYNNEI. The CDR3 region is CASSGMNEQFF. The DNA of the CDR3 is TGTGCCAGCAGTGGAATGAATGAGCAGTTCTTC.

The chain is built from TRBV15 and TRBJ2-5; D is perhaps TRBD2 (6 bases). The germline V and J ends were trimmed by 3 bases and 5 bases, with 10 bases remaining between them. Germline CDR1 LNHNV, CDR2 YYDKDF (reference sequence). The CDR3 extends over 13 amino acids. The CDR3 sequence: CATSSLAGETQYF. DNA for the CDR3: TGTGCCACCAGCAGCCTGGCGGGGGAGACCCAGTACTTC. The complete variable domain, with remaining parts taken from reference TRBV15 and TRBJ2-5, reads DAMVIQNPRYQVTQFGKPVTLSCSQTLNHNVMYWYQQKSSQAPKLLFHYYDKDFNNEADTPDNFQSRRPNTSFCFLDIRSPGLGDTAMYLCATSSLAGETQYFGPGTRLLVL.

Here the CDR3 reads CASSASRAYEQYF. Here the CDR3 DNA reads TGTGCCAGCAGCGCAAGTCGGGCCTACGAGCAGTACTTC. This sequence joins TRBV2 and TRBJ2-7, with D unresolved. The V and J ends lost 6 bases and 2 bases respectively, with 11 bases between them. Germline V gene sequence: CDR1 SNHLY, CDR2 FYNNEI. The CDR3 has 13 amino acids.

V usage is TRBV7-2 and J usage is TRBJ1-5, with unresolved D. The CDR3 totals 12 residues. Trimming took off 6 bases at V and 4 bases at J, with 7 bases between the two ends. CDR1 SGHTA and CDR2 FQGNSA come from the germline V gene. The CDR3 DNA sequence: TGTGCCAGCAGGGAAGAAAATCAGCCCCAGCATTTT. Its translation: CASREENQPQHF. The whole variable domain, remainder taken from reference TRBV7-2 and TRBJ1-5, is GAGVSQSPSNKVTEKGKDVELRCDPISGHTALYWYRQSLGQGLEFLIYFQGNSAPDKSGLPSDRFSAERTGGSVSTLTIQRTQQEDSAVYLCASREENQPQHFGDGTRLSIL.

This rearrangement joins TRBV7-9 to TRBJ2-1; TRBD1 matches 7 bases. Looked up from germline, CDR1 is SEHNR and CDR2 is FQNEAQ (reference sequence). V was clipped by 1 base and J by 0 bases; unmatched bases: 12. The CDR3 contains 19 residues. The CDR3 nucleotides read TGTGCCAGCAGCTTAGAGGGGGCGCTTCACAGGAGCTCCTACAATGAGCAGTTCTTC. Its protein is CASSLEGALHRSSYNEQFF.

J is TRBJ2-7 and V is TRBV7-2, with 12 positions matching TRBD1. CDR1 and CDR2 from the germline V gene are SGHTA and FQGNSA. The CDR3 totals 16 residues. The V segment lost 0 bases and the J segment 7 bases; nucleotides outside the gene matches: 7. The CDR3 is CASSLAVGQGAREQYF. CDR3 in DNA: TGTGCCAGCAGCTTAGCGGTGGGACAGGGGGCCCGAGAGCAGTACTTC.

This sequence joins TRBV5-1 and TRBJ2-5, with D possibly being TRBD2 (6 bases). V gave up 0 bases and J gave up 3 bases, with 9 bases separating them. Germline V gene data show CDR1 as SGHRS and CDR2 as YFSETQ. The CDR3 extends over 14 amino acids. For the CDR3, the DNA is TGCGCCAGCAGCTTGGGGACTACTAAAGAGACCCAGTACTTC. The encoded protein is CASSLGTTKETQYF.

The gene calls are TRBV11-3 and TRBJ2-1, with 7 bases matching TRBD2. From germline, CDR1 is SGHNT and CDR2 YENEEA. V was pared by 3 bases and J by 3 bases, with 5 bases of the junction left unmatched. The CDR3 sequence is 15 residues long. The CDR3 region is CASSFRVAGYNEQFF. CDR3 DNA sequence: TGTGCCAGCAGCTTCAGGGTAGCGGGCTACAATGAGCAGTTCTTC. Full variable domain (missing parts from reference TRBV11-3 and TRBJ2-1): EAGVVQSPRYKIIEKKQPVAFWCNPISGHNTLYWYLQNLGQGPELLIRYENEEAVDDSQLPKDRFSAERLKGVDSTLKIQPAELGDSAVYLCASSFRVAGYNEQFFGPGTRLTVL.

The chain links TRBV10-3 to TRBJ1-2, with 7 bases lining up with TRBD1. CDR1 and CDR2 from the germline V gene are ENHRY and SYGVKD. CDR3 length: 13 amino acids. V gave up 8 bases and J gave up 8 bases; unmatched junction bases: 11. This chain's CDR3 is CAIQTGTTKGYTF. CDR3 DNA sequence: TGTGCCATCCAGACAGGGACGACCAAAGGCTACACCTTC.

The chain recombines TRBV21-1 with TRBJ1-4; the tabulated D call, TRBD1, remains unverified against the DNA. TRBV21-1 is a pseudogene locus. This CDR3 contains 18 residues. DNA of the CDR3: TGTGCCAGCAGCAAATCTTTTCGAACCGGGACAGGGAATGAAAAACTGTTTTTT. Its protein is CASSKSFRTGTGNEKLFF.

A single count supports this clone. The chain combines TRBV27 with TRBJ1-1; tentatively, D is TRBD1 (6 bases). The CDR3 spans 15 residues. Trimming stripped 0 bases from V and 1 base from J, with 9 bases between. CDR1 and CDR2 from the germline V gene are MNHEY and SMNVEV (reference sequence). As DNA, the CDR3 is TGTGCCAGCAGTTTATCCCCGGGACAGAACACTGAAGCTTTCTTT. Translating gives CASSLSPGQNTEAFF.

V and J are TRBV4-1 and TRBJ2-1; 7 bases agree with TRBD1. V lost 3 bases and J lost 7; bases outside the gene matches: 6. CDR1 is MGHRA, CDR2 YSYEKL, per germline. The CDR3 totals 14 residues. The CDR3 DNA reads TGCGCCAGCAGCCACTACAGGGGAGTTAATGAGCAGTTCTTC. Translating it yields CASSHYRGVNEQFF.

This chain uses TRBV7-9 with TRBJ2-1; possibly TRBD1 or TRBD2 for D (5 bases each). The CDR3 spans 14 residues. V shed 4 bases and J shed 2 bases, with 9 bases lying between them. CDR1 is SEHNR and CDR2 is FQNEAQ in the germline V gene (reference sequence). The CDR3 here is CASSWDPPYNEQFF. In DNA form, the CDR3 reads TGTGCCAGCAGCTGGGACCCTCCCTACAATGAGCAGTTCTTC.

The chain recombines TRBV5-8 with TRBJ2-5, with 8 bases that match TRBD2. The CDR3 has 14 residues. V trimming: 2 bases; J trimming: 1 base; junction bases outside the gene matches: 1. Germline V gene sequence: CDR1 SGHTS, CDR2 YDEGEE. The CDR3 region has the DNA TGTGCCAGCAGCTTAGCGGGGGTCCAAGAGACCCAGTACTTC. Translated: CASSLAGVQETQYF.

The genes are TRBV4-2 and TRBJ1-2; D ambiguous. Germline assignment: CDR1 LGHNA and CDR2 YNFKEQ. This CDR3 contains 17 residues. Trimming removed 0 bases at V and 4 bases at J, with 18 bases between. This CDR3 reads CASSQDKIGSGFYGYTF. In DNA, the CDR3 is TGTGCCAGCAGCCAAGATAAGATTGGCTCCGGCTTCTATGGCTACACCTTC.

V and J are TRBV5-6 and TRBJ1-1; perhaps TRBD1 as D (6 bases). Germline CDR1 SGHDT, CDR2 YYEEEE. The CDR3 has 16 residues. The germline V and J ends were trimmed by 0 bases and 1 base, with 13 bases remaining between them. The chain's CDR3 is CASSLEGMGANTEAFF. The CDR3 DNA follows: TGTGCCAGCAGCTTGGAGGGGATGGGGGCGAACACTGAAGCTTTCTTT.

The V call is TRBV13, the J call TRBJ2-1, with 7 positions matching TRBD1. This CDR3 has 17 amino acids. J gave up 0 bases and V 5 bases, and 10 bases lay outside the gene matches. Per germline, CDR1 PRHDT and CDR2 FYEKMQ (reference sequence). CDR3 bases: TGTGCCAGCAGCCTATGGACAGGTTCTAGCTCCTACAATGAGCAGTTCTTC. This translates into CASSLWTGSSSYNEQFF.